This T cell receptor (beta chain) came from a study of CD8 T cells in ankylosing spondylitis. There are many counts of this clonotype. Its antigen is undetermined. Findings and caveats of the study: A TCR beta motif of eight highly homologous variants appeared characteristic of ankylosing spondylitis blood. Reportedly, matched ankylosing spondylitis synovial fluid was significantly enriched for disease-linked clones.

MiXCR, applied by TCRdb to the 5' RACE reads, yields one record per CDR3 protein. The table shows hundreds of thousands of distinct CDR3 sequences, with 26% occurring only once. J lost 7 bases, V lost 4 bases, and 5 bases had no gene match. Per the germline V gene, CDR1 is LGHDT and CDR2 is YNNKEL (reference sequence). The CDR3 is 14 amino acids. The sequence derives from a male donor with ankylosing spondylitis. Sequenced sample: blood, either unsorted or a sorted T cell fraction (not recorded which). The chain has TRBV3-1 and TRBJ2-7; 12 nucleotides match TRBD2. The CDR3 loop reads CASSLTSGSREQYF. In DNA form, the CDR3 reads TGTGCCAGCAGCCTGACTAGCGGGAGTCGAGAGCAGTACTTC.